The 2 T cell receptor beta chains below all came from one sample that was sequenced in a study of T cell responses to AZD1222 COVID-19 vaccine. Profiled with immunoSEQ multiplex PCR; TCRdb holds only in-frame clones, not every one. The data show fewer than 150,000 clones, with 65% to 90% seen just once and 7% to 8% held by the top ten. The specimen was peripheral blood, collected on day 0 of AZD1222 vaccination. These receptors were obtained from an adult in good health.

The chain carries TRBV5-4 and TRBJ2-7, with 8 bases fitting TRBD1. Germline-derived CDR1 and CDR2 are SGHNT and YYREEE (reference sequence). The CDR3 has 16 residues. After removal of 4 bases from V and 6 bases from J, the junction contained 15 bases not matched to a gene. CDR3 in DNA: TGTGCCAGCAGCCCGAACTGGGACAGGTCCCGCGGCGAGCAGTACTTC. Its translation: CASSPNWDRSRGEQYF.

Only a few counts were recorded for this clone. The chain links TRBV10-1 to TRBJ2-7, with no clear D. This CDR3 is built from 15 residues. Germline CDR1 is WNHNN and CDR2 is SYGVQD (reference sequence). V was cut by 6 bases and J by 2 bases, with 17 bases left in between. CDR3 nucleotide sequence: TGCGCCAGCAGGGCAGGCGGAGACGGAACCTACGAGCAGTACTTC. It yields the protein CASRAGGDGTYEQYF.